Following are 28 T cell receptor beta chains from one sample sequenced in a study of vaccination effects on CD4 cells after COVID-19. Antigen-specific CD4+ T cells were first expanded with viral peptide pools by the ViraFEST assay and only then sequenced. Cells that had been cultured for roughly eleven days were the source of isolated CD4+ T cells. All vaccine recipients tested negative for nucleocapsid antibodies and had never contracted SARS-CoV-2 infection. Generated by immunoSEQ multiplex PCR, the TCRdb table keeps only in-frame clones and is missing some. Among roughly 30,000 clones listed, about 80% were seen once. The antigens of these receptors remain unknown. This material consisted of CD4+ T cells from PBMCs cultured with HCoV-OC43 spike peptides, taken before COVID-19 vaccination. Subset: HCoV-OC43 spike overlapping peptide pool stimulation. These receptors originate from a human donor who received a COVID-19 vaccine.

The chain employs TRBV4-3 and TRBJ1-2, with D unclear. Germline CDR1 is LGHNA and CDR2 is YSLEER. V was shortened by 0 bases and J by 0 bases, with 11 bases between the two germline ends. CDR3 size: 16 residues. The CDR3: CASSQDLSIANYGYTF. The CDR3 DNA reads as TGCGCCAGCAGCCAAGATTTAAGCATTGCTAACTATGGCTACACCTTC.

The chain is built from TRBV18 and TRBJ2-3; TRBD1 matches 8 bases. CDR3 size: 17 residues. Trimming removed 4 bases from V and 0 bases from J; junction bases left unmatched: 9. Germline CDR1 KGHSH, CDR2 LQKENI. Written as DNA, the CDR3 is TGTGCCAGCTCACACGGGACCGGGACAGGCAGCACAGATACGCAGTATTTT. It is translated as CASSHGTGTGSTDTQYF.

The chain couples TRBV7-2 to TRBJ2-2, with TRBD2 identical over 11 bases. The CDR3 covers 16 residues. Germline V gene lookup returns CDR1 SGHTA and CDR2 FQGNSA. Unmatched junction bases numbered 9, after V lost 5 bases and J lost 7 bases. The CDR3 reads CASSARLAGSHGELFF. The CDR3 DNA reads TGTGCCAGCAGCGCCCGACTAGCGGGGTCGCACGGGGAGCTGTTTTTT.

The chain has TRBV5-1 and TRBJ2-1, with 9 bases lining up with TRBD1. V lost 2 bases and J lost 0; bases outside the gene matches: 3. The CDR3 contains 16 residues. Germline assignment: CDR1 SGHRS and CDR2 YFSETQ. The DNA for the CDR3 is TGCGCCAGCAGCTTAACAGGGGGCCTCTCCTACAATGAGCAGTTCTTC. This gives the protein CASSLTGGLSYNEQFF.

This clone was recorded once. Within the sample, other DNA sequences also encode this same CDR3. This chain links TRBV7-2 with TRBJ2-2; 7 bases are shared with TRBD2. V was pared by 0 bases and J by 5 bases, with 0 bases of the junction left unmatched. CDR3 length: 14 residues. CDR1 is SGHTA, CDR2 FQGNSA, per germline. The CDR3 protein is CASSLAGGTGELFF. CDR3 nucleotides: TGTGCCAGCAGCTTAGCCGGGGGGACCGGGGAGCTGTTTTTT.

V and J are TRBV28 and TRBJ2-5, with D maybe TRBD1 (6 bases). The germline CDR1 and CDR2 sequences are MDHEN and SYDVKM. The V and J ends lost 7 bases and 2 bases respectively, with 14 bases between them. The CDR3 sequence is 14 residues long. The CDR3 DNA is TGTGCCAGCACCCTGGCAGGGGTACAAGAGACCCAGTACTTC. This translates into CASTLAGVQETQYF. Supplemented by reference TRBV28 and TRBJ2-5, the full variable domain reads DVKVTQSSRYLVKRTGEKVFLECVQDMDHENMFWYRQDPGLGLRLIYFSYDVKMKEKGDIPEGYSVSREKKERFSLILESASTNQTSMYLCASTLAGVQETQYFGPGTRLLVL.

The chain employs TRBV7-2 and TRBJ1-4; D remains ambiguous. The CDR3 is 13 amino acids. V was cut by 4 bases and J by 3 bases, with 6 bases left in between. Germline V gene data show CDR1 as SGHTA and CDR2 as FQGNSA. CDR3 region: CASSSFSNEKLFF. The CDR3 DNA sequence: TGTGCCAGCAGCTCGTTCTCTAATGAAAAACTGTTTTTT.

This clone was recorded a few times. The V call is TRBV6-1, the J call TRBJ1-1; D unclear. The ends were cut back, 1 base at V and 4 bases at J, with 4 bases in the middle. The germline gives CDR1 MNHNS, CDR2 SASEGT. The CDR3 loop spans 12 amino acids. The CDR3 DNA follows: TGTGCCAGCAGTGAAGGGCGCACTGAAGCTTTCTTT. This codes for CASSEGRTEAFF.

This clone is a singleton in its sample. The chain uses TRBV4-2 and TRBJ2-3; 9 nucleotides match TRBD2. The germline V gene has CDR1 LGHNA and CDR2 YNFKEQ. The CDR3 covers 17 residues. V was pared by 1 base and J by 1 base, with 6 bases of the junction left unmatched. CDR3 nucleotide sequence: TGTGCCAGCAGCCAAGCCGGGACTAGCCGTCGCACAGATACGCAGTATTTT. Translated: CASSQAGTSRRTDTQYF.

The V gene is TRBV28, the J gene TRBJ2-3; 11 nucleotides align to TRBD2. The CDR3 sequence is 16 residues long. Germline values: CDR1 MDHEN, CDR2 SYDVKM. Unmatched junction bases numbered 9, after V lost 4 bases and J lost 6 bases. The CDR3 bases are TGTGCCAGCAGTTACCCACTAGCGGGAGCCCCGGATACGCAGTATTTT. Protein product: CASSYPLAGAPDTQYF. Variable domain in full (rest from reference TRBV28 and TRBJ2-3): DVKVTQSSRYLVKRTGEKVFLECVQDMDHENMFWYRQDPGLGLRLIYFSYDVKMKEKGDIPEGYSVSREKKERFSLILESASTNQTSMYLCASSYPLAGAPDTQYFGPGTRLTVL.

The chain recombines TRBV18 with TRBJ1-4, with D tentatively TRBD1 (6 bases). The V end was cut by 2 bases, the J end by 5 bases, with 12 bases between. The CDR3 is made up of 15 amino acids. Looked up from germline, CDR1 is KGHSH and CDR2 is LQKENI. The CDR3 DNA reads as TGTGCCAGCTCACCAAGGGGGGCGGAGAATGAAAAACTGTTTTTT. Translated: CASSPRGAENEKLFF.

The chain carries TRBV27 and TRBJ2-7, with TRBD2 matching over 14 bases. Germline V gene data show CDR1 as MNHEY and CDR2 as SMNVEV (reference sequence). V lost 6 bases and J lost 3; bases outside the gene matches: 22. The CDR3 runs 21 residues. The CDR3 spells CASRRRVAPGLAGGEGYEQYF. Here the CDR3 DNA reads TGTGCCAGCAGACGAAGGGTGGCACCCGGACTAGCGGGAGGCGAGGGCTACGAGCAGTACTTC.

The chain is built from TRBV5-1 and TRBJ1-3; 10 bases are shared with TRBD1. Losses at the gene ends were 4 bases for V and 2 bases for J; bases not matched to a gene: 3. Germline values: CDR1 SGHRS, CDR2 YFSETQ. CDR3 size: 15 residues. CDR3 coding DNA: TGCGCCAGCAGCGGGGACAGGGGAACTGGAAACACCATATATTTT. It specifies CASSGDRGTGNTIYF.

This chain links TRBV7-2 with TRBJ1-2; 7 bases line up with TRBD1. Germline CDR1 SGHTA, CDR2 FQGNSA. This CDR3 contains 14 residues. V lost 4 bases and J lost 8; bases outside the gene matches: 10. The CDR3, as DNA: TGTGCCAGCAGCTCCCGGACAGGCGCGAAGGGCTACACCTTC. Translating gives CASSSRTGAKGYTF.

The gene calls are TRBV7-8 and TRBJ1-3; no firm D call. This CDR3 comprises 18 residues. Germline CDR1 and CDR2: SGHVS and FQNEAQ. V gave up 6 bases and J gave up 6 bases, with 27 bases separating them. CDR3 protein: CASSFTSRTDRPTNTIYF. The CDR3 DNA reads TGTGCCAGCAGTTTTACCTCTCGTACAGATCGCCCAACAAACACCATATATTTT. Filled out from reference TRBV7-8 and TRBJ1-3, the complete variable domain reads GAGVSQSPRYKVAKRGQDVALRCDPISGHVSLFWYQQALGQGPEFLTYFQNEAQLDKSGLPSDRFFAERPEGSVSTLKIQRTQQEDSAVYLCASSFTSRTDRPTNTIYFGEGSWLTVV.

The chain couples TRBV20-1 to TRBJ1-1, with D unclear. Germline CDR1 reads DFQATT; CDR2 reads SNEGSKA (reference sequence). There are 11 residues in the CDR3. The V end was cut by 3 bases, the J end by 6 bases, with 8 bases between. CDR3 sequence (DNA): TGCAGTGCTAGGAGGGCGGCTGAAGCTTTCTTT. Translating gives CSARRAAEAFF.

The V and J genes are TRBV24-1 and TRBJ2-3; either TRBD1 or TRBD2 may fit D (5 bases each). This CDR3 comprises 14 residues. Germline assignment: CDR1 KGHDR and CDR2 SFDVKD. Trimming pared 4 bases from V and 0 bases from J, leaving 7 bases between. Here the CDR3 reads CATSDRDSTDTQYF. The CDR3, as DNA: TGTGCCACCAGTGACCGGGACAGCACAGATACGCAGTATTTT.

The CDR3 DNA reads TGTGCCAGCAGCCAAGAGAGCGGCTACAATGAGCAGTTCTTC. This gives the protein CASSQESGYNEQFF. The chain links TRBV3-1 (or the pseudogene TRBV3-2) to TRBJ2-1; D might be TRBD2 (5 bases). Deletions cut 0 bases from V and 3 bases from J, with 6 bases between. The CDR3 runs to 14 residues. From germline, CDR1 is LGHDT and CDR2 YNNKEL (reference sequence).

This chain uses TRBV12-1 with TRBJ2-7; the listed D gene, TRBD2, was not tested against the DNA. TRBV12-1 is a pseudogene segment. The CDR3 runs 17 residues. The DNA of the CDR3 is TGTGCCAGCAGCATAGGACTAGCGGGAGGCCCCACCTACGAGCAGTACTTC. It is translated as CASSIGLAGGPTYEQYF.

J is TRBJ2-5 and V is TRBV19; the D is unclear. This CDR3 spans 12 amino acids. CDR1 and CDR2 (germline): LNHDA, SQIVND (reference sequence). Trimming cost V 5 bases and J 4 bases, with 8 bases left between them. The CDR3 nucleotides read TGTGCCAGTAGTGTCAGTGGAGAGACCCAGTACTTC. It translates to CASSVSGETQYF.

The gene calls are TRBV3-1 (or the pseudogene TRBV3-2) and TRBJ1-2; maybe TRBD1 (5 bases). This CDR3 is 13 amino acids long. The V end lost 4 bases, the J end lost 4 bases, and 10 bases lay between the germline ends. In germline, CDR1 is LGHDT, CDR2 YNNKEL (reference sequence). Written as DNA, the CDR3 is TGTGCCAGCAGCCGGGGACTCCTCTATGGCTACACCTTC. Residues: CASSRGLLYGYTF.

V is TRBV7-2 and J is TRBJ2-1; 8 bases fit TRBD2. CDR3 size: 16 residues. The V gene's germline CDR1 is SGHTA and CDR2 FQGNSA. V trimming: 6 bases; J trimming: 7 bases; junction bases outside the gene matches: 14. CDR3 loop: CASRGLLGTRFNEQFF. The DNA of the CDR3 is TGTGCCAGCAGAGGACTTCTGGGGACTAGGTTTAATGAGCAGTTCTTC.

The V gene is TRBV7-2, the J gene TRBJ2-5, with D perhaps matching TRBD1 or TRBD2 (7 bases each). Per germline, CDR1 SGHTA and CDR2 FQGNSA. This CDR3 comprises 16 residues. V lost 5 bases and J 1 base, leaving 17 bases between the germline ends. This CDR3 reads CASSQGGGSLQETQYF. The CDR3 nucleotides are TGTGCCAGCAGCCAGGGGGGGGGCTCTCTCCAAGAGACCCAGTACTTC.

The chain recombines TRBV7-2 with TRBJ1-1; 9 nucleotides line up with TRBD1. CDR1 and CDR2 from the germline V gene are SGHTA and FQGNSA. This CDR3 region has 15 residues. V lost 4 bases to trimming and J lost 5 bases; unmatched junction nucleotides: 8. The CDR3 DNA reads TGTGCCAGCAGCTCCCGGACAGGGGTCGGAACTGAAGCTTTCTTT. This encodes CASSSRTGVGTEAFF.

The chain uses TRBV3-1 (or the pseudogene TRBV3-2) and TRBJ2-7; TRBD2 aligns across 12 bases. V was pared by 0 bases and J by 6 bases, with 6 bases of the junction left unmatched. CDR1 is LGHDT, CDR2 YNNKEL, per germline (reference sequence). The CDR3 length is 16 residues. Here the CDR3 reads CASSQDLASGGAEQYF. CDR3 bases: TGTGCCAGCAGCCAAGATTTGGCTAGCGGGGGGGCCGAGCAGTACTTC.

The rearrangement links TRBV28 to TRBJ2-7; D uncertain. Trimming removed 6 bases at V and 3 bases at J, with 12 bases between. The CDR3 length is 13 residues. Germline CDR1 and CDR2: MDHEN and SYDVKM. CDR3 region: CASRGTIHYEQYF. CDR3 in DNA: TGTGCCAGCAGGGGAACGATACACTACGAGCAGTACTTC.

V and J are TRBV12-3 or TRBV12-4 and TRBJ1-4; possibly TRBD1 for D (6 bases). The CDR3 totals 12 residues. The V end lost 7 bases, the J end lost 7 bases, and 10 bases lay between the germline ends. The CDR3 reads CASTSGVEKLFF. In DNA, the CDR3 is TGTGCCAGCACCTCAGGGGTTGAAAAACTGTTTTTT.

The chain's CDR3 is CASSRGLSGANVLTF. DNA of the CDR3: TGTGCCAGCAGTCGAGGGCTCTCTGGGGCCAACGTCCTGACTTTC. This chain connects TRBV6-5 to TRBJ2-6; a possible D gene is TRBD2 (5 bases). This CDR3 comprises 15 residues. Germline V lookup: CDR1 MNHEY, CDR2 SVGAGI. V lost 5 bases to trimming and J lost 0 bases, with 8 bases between them.